Shown below are 26 T cell receptor beta chains from a single sample sequenced in a study of blood T cell repertoires in COVID-19. Clones were sequenced by immunoSEQ multiplex PCR, and TCRdb holds only the in-frame ones, with some missing. The sample contains 300,000 to 400,000 clones, roughly 91% of which appear only once. Sequences were obtained from PBMCs or T cells enriched from blood (not recorded which). All receptors come from a young woman who had recovered from COVID-19.

This clone is a singleton in its sample. The chain employs TRBV11-2 and TRBJ2-1, with 8 bases fitting TRBD1. The junction had 8 bases not matched to a gene; V was cut back by 6 bases and J by 1 base. Germline values: CDR1 SGHAT, CDR2 FQNNGV. This CDR3 comprises 16 residues. CDR3 region: CASRDPTGESYNEQFF. The CDR3 DNA follows: TGTGCCAGCAGGGATCCGACAGGGGAGTCCTACAATGAGCAGTTCTTC.

The chain's CDR3 is CASSLWTGDGNTIYF. The CDR3 bases are TGTGCCAGCAGTTTATGGACAGGGGATGGAAACACCATATATTTT. The rearrangement links TRBV28 to TRBJ1-3; 8 bases are a match to TRBD1. V was pared by 0 bases and J by 3 bases, with 1 base of the junction left unmatched. The CDR3 length is 15 residues. Germline V gene sequence: CDR1 MDHEN, CDR2 SYDVKM.

The rearrangement uses TRBV7-9 and TRBJ2-7; D may be TRBD1 (6 bases). CDR1 and CDR2 (germline): SEHNR, FQNEAQ (reference sequence). V lost 2 bases to trimming and J lost 3 bases, with 14 bases between them. This CDR3 contains 15 residues. This CDR3 is CASSLQGTPYYEQYF. The CDR3 region has the DNA TGTGCCAGCAGCTTACAGGGGACCCCCTACTACGAGCAGTACTTC.

The CDR3 is CASSQDLSSSGGSYEQYF. The CDR3 DNA follows: TGTGCCAGCAGCCAAGATCTGAGTTCTAGCGGGGGTTCCTACGAGCAGTACTTC. J is TRBJ2-7 and V is TRBV4-2, with 10 bases lining up with TRBD2. The CDR3 runs to 18 residues. Germline CDR1 LGHNA, CDR2 YNFKEQ. The V segment lost 0 bases and the J segment 1 base; nucleotides outside the gene matches: 9.

The CDR3 nucleotides read TGTGCCAGCAGCTTAGGAGGTTTGACTGAAGCTTTCTTT. Its protein product is CASSLGGLTEAFF. The genes are TRBV7-3 and TRBJ1-1; no firm D call. This CDR3 has 13 amino acids. The V end lost 2 bases, the J end lost 5 bases, and 9 bases lay between the germline ends. Germline V CDR1 and CDR2: SGHTA, FQGTGA.

V is TRBV6-1 and J is TRBJ1-4; 9 nucleotides match TRBD1. Trimming took 2 bases from V and 8 from J; bases not matched to a gene: 9. Per the germline V gene, CDR1 is MNHNS and CDR2 is SASEGT. The CDR3 is made up of 16 amino acids. In nucleotides, the CDR3 is TGTGCCAGCAGTGAAAGCGCCGGGACAGGGAGGGAAAAACTGTTTTTT. Its translation: CASSESAGTGREKLFF.

As to this clone: At the DNA level, this CDR3 is encoded by other sequences in the same sample as well. The genes are TRBV30 and TRBJ1-2, with TRBD1 identical over 9 bases. Germline V gene sequence: CDR1 GTSNPN, CDR2 SVGIG (reference sequence). The CDR3 totals 12 residues. The trim removed 3 bases at V and 7 bases at J, leaving 3 bases unmatched. The DNA for the CDR3 is TGTGCCTGGAGCCGACAGGGGGGTGGCTACACCTTC. Residues: CAWSRQGGGYTF.

The V gene is TRBV12-5, the J gene TRBJ1-2; 7 bases match TRBD1. The junction had 4 bases not matched to a gene; V was cut back by 7 bases and J by 2 bases. The CDR3 spans 13 residues. CDR1 LGHNT and CDR2 FRNRAP come from the germline V gene. The CDR3 bases are TGTGCTAGTGATCCAGGGGGAAACTATGGCTACACCTTC. It specifies CASDPGGNYGYTF.

The V call is TRBV7-9, the J call TRBJ1-1; D call uncertain. CDR1 is SEHNR, CDR2 FQNEAQ, per germline (reference sequence). The length of the CDR3 is 16 residues. The V and J ends lost 1 base and 2 bases respectively, with 14 bases between them. CDR3 nucleotide sequence: TGTGCCAGCAGCTTAGGACAACTCTACGAAAACACTGAAGCTTTCTTT. Translating gives CASSLGQLYENTEAFF.

The chain uses TRBV27 and TRBJ1-1; D is perhaps TRBD1 (5 bases). Germline values: CDR1 MNHEY, CDR2 SMNVEV (reference sequence). Trimming stripped 8 bases from V and 2 bases from J, with 12 bases between. The CDR3 loop spans 13 amino acids. The CDR3 DNA reads as TGTGCCAGCTTTGGGGCCTTAAACACTGAAGCTTTCTTT. Its translation is CASFGALNTEAFF.

The gene calls are TRBV19 and TRBJ2-6; the D is unclear. The V gene's germline CDR1 is LNHDA and CDR2 SQIVND (reference sequence). Trimming cost V 7 bases and J 0 bases, with 7 bases left between them. The CDR3 extends over 14 amino acids. In nucleotides, the CDR3 is TGTGCCAGTACGCGCCTCTCTGGGGCCAACGTCCTGACTTTC. Its translation is CASTRLSGANVLTF.

The chain carries TRBV7-3 and TRBJ1-2, with 9 bases aligning to TRBD1. The CDR3 covers 13 residues. Unmatched junction bases numbered 2, after V lost 4 bases and J lost 5 bases. Germline assignment: CDR1 SGHTA and CDR2 FQGTGA. The CDR3 DNA reads TGTGCCAGCAGCTCGGGACAGGGTTATGGCTACACCTTC. Protein product: CASSSGQGYGYTF.

CDR3 sequence (DNA): TGTGCCAGCAGCTTAGTAGGAGGGAGCGGCTACACCTTC. This gives the protein CASSLVGGSGYTF. The chain uses TRBV7-2 and TRBJ1-2; D gene uncertain. The CDR3 sequence is 13 residues long. Per germline, CDR1 SGHTA and CDR2 FQGNSA. V was trimmed by 1 base and J by 8 bases, leaving 11 bases between them. The entire variable domain, with the rest obtained from reference TRBV7-2 and TRBJ1-2, is as follows: GAGVSQSPSNKVTEKGKDVELRCDPISGHTALYWYRQSLGQGLEFLIYFQGNSAPDKSGLPSDRFSAERTGGSVSTLTIQRTQQEDSAVYLCASSLVGGSGYTFGSGTRLTVV.

The V gene is TRBV29-1, the J gene TRBJ1-1; D is perhaps TRBD1 (5 bases). The CDR3 consists of 14 residues. CDR1 and CDR2 (germline): SQVTM, ANQGSEA. V lost 4 bases, J lost 0 bases, and 12 bases lay in between. Here the CDR3 DNA reads TGCAGCGTTGTGGGGCACAGGATGAACACTGAAGCTTTCTTT. This gives the protein CSVVGHRMNTEAFF. The whole variable domain, filled in from reference TRBV29-1 and TRBJ1-1, reads SAVISQKPSRDICQRGTSLTIQCQVDSQVTMMFWYRQQPGQSLTLIATANQGSEATYESGFVIDKFPISRPNLTFSTLTVSNMSPEDSSIYLCSVVGHRMNTEAFFGQGTRLTVV.

The chain uses TRBV9 and TRBJ2-5; 11 nucleotides line up with TRBD2. Germline V gene data show CDR1 as SGDLS and CDR2 as YYNGEE. The CDR3 sequence is 18 residues long. Unmatched junction bases numbered 11, after V lost 0 bases and J lost 4 bases. The CDR3 region is CASSVAPSGGFGGETQYF. The CDR3 DNA is TGTGCCAGCAGCGTAGCTCCTAGCGGGGGGTTTGGAGGAGAGACCCAGTACTTC.

The gene calls are TRBV2 and TRBJ2-2; D remains ambiguous. The CDR3 covers 12 residues. V was trimmed by 6 bases and J by 7 bases, leaving 9 bases between them. CDR1 is SNHLY and CDR2 is FYNNEI in the germline V gene. CDR3 residues: CASRGYGGELFF. The CDR3 nucleotides read TGTGCCAGCAGGGGCTACGGCGGGGAGCTGTTTTTT.

The V and J genes are TRBV5-1 and TRBJ2-3; D remains ambiguous. CDR1 is SGHRS and CDR2 is YFSETQ in the germline V gene. The CDR3 length is 15 residues. Trimming removed 4 bases at V and 0 bases at J, with 12 bases between. The CDR3 DNA is TGCGCCAGCAGCCAGTTGTCCAGAAGCACAGATACGCAGTATTTT. This codes for CASSQLSRSTDTQYF.

The J gene is TRBJ1-5, the V gene TRBV3-1 (or the pseudogene TRBV3-2); D ambiguous. The CDR3 runs 13 residues. The V gene's germline CDR1 is LGHDT and CDR2 YNNKEL (reference sequence). Between the trimmed V and J ends, which lost 1 base and 3 bases, there was a span of 4 bases. CDR3 coding DNA: TGTGCCAGCAGCCAAGGGCCCAATCAGCCCCAGCATTTT. It is translated as CASSQGPNQPQHF.

V and J are TRBV6-5 and TRBJ2-7, with a tentative D call TRBD1 (6 bases). CDR1 is MNHEY and CDR2 is SVGAGI in the germline V gene. The CDR3 contains 15 residues. Trimming removed 7 bases from V and 0 bases from J, with 16 bases in between. The CDR3 DNA follows: TGTGCCAGCATAAGGGGAACAGGGAGCTCCTACGAGCAGTACTTC. Its protein product is CASIRGTGSSYEQYF.

CDR3 amino acids: CASSPRAGNTEAFF. The DNA of the CDR3 is TGTGCCAGCAGCCCACGCGCCGGGAACACTGAAGCTTTCTTT. The chain uses TRBV3-1 (or the pseudogene TRBV3-2) and TRBJ1-1; D ambiguous. Between the trimmed V and J ends, which lost 4 bases and 1 base, there was a span of 10 bases. The CDR3 loop spans 14 amino acids. Germline V gene data show CDR1 as LGHDT and CDR2 as YNNKEL (reference sequence).

The chain has TRBV19 and TRBJ2-2; D gene ambiguous. This CDR3 has 13 amino acids. With 9 bases removed from V and 5 bases from J, the gap between germline ends came to 13 bases. The germline CDR1 and CDR2 sequences are LNHDA and SQIVND (reference sequence). CDR3 residues: CASSSASTGELFF. CDR3 nucleotide sequence: TGTGCCAGCTCCTCCGCGAGTACCGGGGAGCTGTTTTTT.

J is TRBJ1-1 and V is TRBV11-2; a possible D gene is TRBD1 (5 bases). The CDR3 loop spans 15 amino acids. Trimming left V 4 bases short and J 4 bases short, with 16 bases between. The germline gives CDR1 SGHAT, CDR2 FQNNGV. In DNA, the CDR3 is TGTGCCAGCAGCTCTACCGGGGCCGGGGGCACTGAAGCTTTCTTT. Residues: CASSSTGAGGTEAFF.

The rearrangement uses TRBV7-9 and TRBJ1-6, with D perhaps matching TRBD1 (6 bases). Germline CDR1 is SEHNR and CDR2 is FQNEAQ (reference sequence). V shed 4 bases and J shed 7 bases, with 11 bases lying between them. This CDR3 has 14 residues. The CDR3, as DNA: TGTGCCAGCAGCTCCACAACAGGGAATTCACCCCTCCACTTT. It specifies CASSSTTGNSPLHF.

The V and J genes are TRBV30 and TRBJ2-2, with D unclear. Trimming took off 4 bases at V and 4 bases at J, with 7 bases between the two ends. Germline V lookup: CDR1 GTSNPN, CDR2 SVGIG (reference sequence). The CDR3 consists of 12 residues. The CDR3 DNA follows: TGTGCCTGGAACTACGTCACCGGGGAGCTGTTTTTT. As protein: CAWNYVTGELFF.

This CDR3 is CASSSGGGVGNTIYF. DNA of the CDR3: TGCGCCAGCAGCTCCGGAGGGGGGGTTGGAAACACCATATATTTT. The V call is TRBV4-1, the J call TRBJ1-3; D is perhaps TRBD1 (6 bases). V was clipped by 5 bases and J by 3 bases, with 14 bases between them. The CDR3 contains 15 residues. CDR1 and CDR2 from the germline V gene are MGHRA and YSYEKL.

The CDR3 DNA sequence: TGTGCCAGCAGCCCAACTAGCGGGCGATACAATGAGCAGTTCTTC. This codes for CASSPTSGRYNEQFF. The genes are TRBV5-5 and TRBJ2-1, with TRBD2 matching 9 bases. The germline CDR1 and CDR2 sequences are SGHKS and YYEKEE (reference sequence). J lost 4 bases, V lost 4 bases, and 6 bases had no gene match. CDR3 size: 15 residues.